These T cell receptor beta chains were read from a single sample in a study of cytomegalovirus exposure and HLA in healthy donors. Here immunoSEQ multiplex PCR was the method, and the copy in TCRdb shows in-frame clones only, minus some. This table holds about 140,000 clones, 60% to 80% found once. Source material: PBMCs. The receptors come from a man aged 18-30 years in good health and CMV-seronegative. Each CDR3 is given with its conserved first and last residue. The D gene is left open where the match is weak. Part of the rows lack a size; the others show once, few, many or a class for expanded clones.

j_call	d_call	v_call	clone_size	cdr3_aa	cdr3_nt
TRBJ2-5	-	TRBV2	once	CASSEGEAQYF	TGTGCCAGCAGTGAAGGGGAGGCCCAGTACTTC
TRBJ1-1	-	TRBV6-1	few	CASRQTWRVAEAFF	TGTGCCAGCAGGCAAACCTGGAGGGTGGCTGAAGCTTTCTTT
TRBJ2-4	TRBD2	TRBV9	-	CASSVGLAENIQYF	TGTGCCAGCAGCGTGGGACTAGCGGAAAACATTCAGTACTTC
TRBJ1-1	-	TRBV5-4	-	CASSPGGWVMNTEAFF	TGTGCCAGCAGCCCGGGAGGGTGGGTCATGAACACTGAAGCTTTCTTT
TRBJ1-1	-	TRBV7-2	few	CASRDSQNTEAFF	TGTGCCAGCAGGGACAGCCAGAACACTGAAGCTTTCTTT
TRBJ2-1	TRBD1	TRBV30	once	CAWSVWDRGSHEQFF	TGTGCCTGGAGTGTTTGGGACAGGGGATCCCATGAGCAGTTCTTC
TRBJ1-1	-	TRBV5-1	few	CASSPRARNTEAFF	TGCGCCAGCAGCCCCAGGGCCCGGAACACTGAAGCTTTCTTT
TRBJ1-1	TRBD1	TRBV6-5	few	CASRSRQGVPEAFF	TGTGCCAGCCGATCCCGACAGGGGGTGCCTGAAGCTTTCTTT
TRBJ2-5	TRBD2	TRBV2	-	CASSVNSGGGGETQYF	TGTGCCAGCAGTGTTAATAGCGGGGGGGGCGGTGAGACCCAGTACTTC
TRBJ1-1	-	TRBV6-6	few	CASSYMAGLNTEAFF	TGTGCCAGCAGTTACATGGCAGGATTGAACACTGAAGCTTTCTTT
TRBJ1-2	-	TRBV6-5	-	CASSSPPGSYGYTF	TGTGCCAGCAGTTCGCCGCCAGGGTCCTATGGCTACACCTTC
TRBJ1-2	TRBD1	TRBV5-6	-	CASSWDRAGGYTF	TGTGCCAGCAGCTGGGACAGGGCGGGTGGCTACACCTTC
TRBJ1-1	-	TRBV18	few	CASSPLPGRVAEAFF	TGTGCCAGCTCACCACTGCCGGGGAGGGTGGCTGAAGCTTTCTTT
TRBJ2-7	TRBD1	TRBV12-5	-	CASGLGDRAGEQYF	TGTGCTAGTGGTTTGGGGGACAGGGCAGGGGAGCAGTACTTC
TRBJ1-5	-	TRBV19	-	CASDLRGYNQPQHF	TGTGCCAGCGATCTCAGGGGCTACAATCAGCCCCAGCATTTT
TRBJ2-3	-	TRBV30	few	CAWSVVGGADTQYF	TGTGCCTGGAGTGTTGTTGGGGGCGCAGATACGCAGTATTTT
TRBJ2-2	-	TRBV6-5	-	CASSYLAGKNTGELFF	TGTGCCAGCAGTTACTTGGCGGGGAAGAACACCGGGGAGCTGTTTTTT
TRBJ1-1	TRBD1	TRBV7-2	once	CASSRGQGNRRTEAFF	TGTGCCAGCAGCCGGGGACAGGGAAACAGACGCACTGAAGCTTTCTTT
TRBJ2-7	-	TRBV27	-	CASSLSAGGGYEQYF	TGTGCCAGCAGTTTATCGGCGGGCGGCGGATACGAGCAGTACTTC